The 14 T cell receptor beta chains below all came from one sample that was sequenced in a study of beta chain features in type 1 diabetes. The entirety of the isolated RNA underwent reverse transcription, so expressed TCRB transcripts were sequenced. Produced via immunoSEQ multiplex PCR; TCRdb's table is partial and in-frame only. The sample lists about 350,000 clones; around a fifth were seen once. Sequenced: naive CD4+ T cells from blood. All receptors come from a woman younger than 35 in good health.

This clone was recorded a few times. CDR3 region: CASSLGLPMNTEAFF. DNA of the CDR3: TGTGCCAGCAGCTTGGGACTACCTATGAACACTGAAGCTTTCTTT. This chain uses TRBV7-9 with TRBJ1-1; D might be TRBD1 (5 bases). V lost 3 bases to trimming and J lost 0 bases, with 11 bases between them. The CDR3 runs to 15 residues. The germline V gene has CDR1 SEHNR and CDR2 FQNEAQ (reference sequence).

This clone turned up a few times. V gene TRBV7-9 combines with J gene TRBJ1-5; 8 bases match TRBD1. This CDR3 contains 15 residues. V shed 10 bases, J shed 0 bases, and the junction held 8 bases outside the gene matches. Germline V lookup: CDR1 SEHNR, CDR2 FQNEAQ (reference sequence). DNA for the CDR3: TGTGCCATCGGACAGGGTGGTAATAGCAATCAGCCCCAGCATTTT. This encodes CAIGQGGNSNQPQHF.

The V gene is TRBV27, the J gene TRBJ2-7; D not resolved. This CDR3 spans 14 amino acids. In germline, CDR1 is MNHEY, CDR2 SMNVEV (reference sequence). Trimming removed 6 bases at V and 0 bases at J, with 12 bases between. As DNA, the CDR3 is TGTGCCAGCAGCCCGGTAAGGAGCTCCTACGAGCAGTACTTC. Its protein product is CASSPVRSSYEQYF.

V and J are TRBV29-1 and TRBJ1-2, with a tentative D call TRBD1 (6 bases). V dropped 5 bases and J dropped 4 bases, with 8 bases sitting between them. This CDR3 comprises 11 residues. CDR1 and CDR2 (germline): SQVTM, ANQGSEA. CDR3 loop: CSVTGFYGYTF. CDR3 nucleotides: TGCAGCGTTACAGGGTTCTATGGCTACACCTTC.

V and J are TRBV13 and TRBJ1-1; tentative D call: TRBD1 (5 bases). The ends were cut back, 0 bases at V and 7 bases at J, with 12 bases in the middle. CDR1 is PRHDT, CDR2 FYEKMQ, per germline (reference sequence). CDR3 size: 14 residues. The CDR3 region is CASSLGGDRIEAFF. The DNA for the CDR3 is TGTGCCAGCAGCTTAGGCGGAGACAGAATTGAAGCTTTCTTT.

The chain is built from TRBV7-2 and TRBJ2-3; D is uncertain. CDR1 is SGHTA and CDR2 is FQGNSA in the germline V gene. V gave up 2 bases and J gave up 2 bases, with 14 bases separating them. The CDR3 is 16 residues long. The CDR3 DNA reads TGTGCCAGCAGCTTACAATCGAGCCCCAACACAGATACGCAGTATTTT. The encoded protein is CASSLQSSPNTDTQYF.

V usage is TRBV2 and J usage is TRBJ1-1; unclear D gene. The CDR3 contains 12 residues. CDR1 and CDR2 from the germline V gene are SNHLY and FYNNEI. V was cut by 4 bases and J by 6 bases, with 9 bases left in between. The CDR3 protein is CASSGLRPEAFF. CDR3 coding DNA: TGTGCCAGCAGTGGCCTCAGGCCTGAAGCTTTCTTT.

This clone came up a few times. The chain carries TRBV30 and TRBJ2-5, with D hard to call. CDR1 is GTSNPN, CDR2 SVGIG, per germline (reference sequence). Deletions cut 0 bases from V and 4 bases from J, with 9 bases between. There are 13 residues in the CDR3. The CDR3 protein is CAWSVNERETQYF. DNA for the CDR3: TGTGCCTGGAGTGTAAACGAGCGAGAGACCCAGTACTTC.

The chain links TRBV7-9 to TRBJ1-3; D is undetermined. The CDR3 totals 14 residues. Germline V gives CDR1 SEHNR, CDR2 FQNEAQ (reference sequence). V was clipped by 1 base and J by 3 bases, with 7 bases between them. In DNA, the CDR3 is TGTGCCAGCAGCTTAGACAGCCGTGGAAACACCATATATTTT. Its protein is CASSLDSRGNTIYF.

This clone has a handful of counts. The V call is TRBV6-1, the J call TRBJ2-7, with 10 bases that match TRBD2. Germline trimming cut 4 bases from V and 2 bases from J; bases unmatched to any gene: 2. The CDR3 covers 14 residues. The germline V gene has CDR1 MNHNS and CDR2 SASEGT. As DNA, the CDR3 is TGTGCCAGCAGTGTTGGGACTAGCGCCTACGAGCAGTACTTC. This translates into CASSVGTSAYEQYF.

This clone was recorded a few times. The chain uses TRBV18 and TRBJ1-5, with 7 bases that match TRBD1. Germline CDR1 is KGHSH and CDR2 is LQKENI. V lost 5 bases and J lost 10; bases outside the gene matches: 11. CDR3 length: 14 residues. CDR3 amino acids: CASSATGTAQPQHF. The CDR3 nucleotides are TGTGCCAGCTCAGCAACCGGGACAGCACAACCCCAGCATTTT.

This clone was detected only once. The rearrangement links TRBV7-9 to TRBJ2-1, with a possible D match to TRBD2 (8 bases). Trimming pared 4 bases from V and 4 bases from J, leaving 26 bases between. From germline, CDR1 is SEHNR and CDR2 FQNEAQ (reference sequence). This CDR3 region has 19 residues. CDR3 nucleotides: TGTGCCAGCAGCTCGTACTCTGGACAGGAGCGGGGGCAATACAATGAGCAGTTCTTC. Translating it yields CASSSYSGQERGQYNEQFF.

This clone has a handful of counts. J is TRBJ2-4 and V is TRBV11-3, with D hard to call. Between the trimmed V and J ends, which lost 2 bases and 1 base, there was a span of 6 bases. Looked up from germline, CDR1 is SGHNT and CDR2 is YENEEA. The CDR3 has 14 residues. The CDR3 bases are TGTGCCAGCAGCTTAACTGCCGCCAAAAACATTCAGTACTTC. The encoded protein is CASSLTAAKNIQYF.

The gene calls are TRBV7-2 and TRBJ2-7; 8 bases fit TRBD2. CDR1 and CDR2 from the germline V gene are SGHTA and FQGNSA. This CDR3 is built from 16 residues. The J segment lost 0 bases and the V segment lost 5 bases, leaving 9 bases of the junction unmatched. CDR3 in amino acids: CASSPDSGGSSYEQYF. DNA for the CDR3: TGTGCCAGCAGCCCGGACAGCGGGGGAAGCTCCTACGAGCAGTACTTC.